These 24 T cell receptor beta chains share one sample of origin, sequenced in a study of regulatory T cells in long-lasting Graves disease. The TCR beta library used iRepertoire HTBI primers with Arm-PCR amplification of CDR3. TCRdb redid the calling of the multiplex PCR reads with MiXCR, one entry per CDR3 protein. This table has about 470,000 distinct CDR3 sequences, around 20% appearing once. Time point given: persistent/refractory GD, antithyroid drugs over 5 years with positive TRAb. Extracted PBMC RNA gave rise to the TCR library. The source was peripheral blood mononuclear cells (PBMCs), collected when the disease was refractory, from a patient treated with antithyroid drugs. Source of these receptors: a female donor with Graves disease.

The chain couples TRBV11-1 to TRBJ2-5; D is unresolved. The DNA end favors TRBJ2-1, so the J call may be wrong. The CDR3 has 15 amino acids. CDR1 and CDR2 from the germline V gene are SGHAT and FQDESV (reference sequence). The CDR3 sequence: CASSLAFGPSSGQFF. The CDR3 nucleotides are TGTGCCAGCAGCTTAGCCTTCGGACCAAGTTCTGGGCAGTTCTTC.

A note on this clonotype: A read error may explain this, as a much larger clone is one base away. The genes are TRBV28 and TRBJ1-6; TRBD1 agrees at 7 bases. The V gene's germline CDR1 is MDHEN and CDR2 SYDVKM. The CDR3 is made up of 14 amino acids. The CDR3 protein is CVAGERGRRSPLHF. The DNA for the CDR3 is TGTGTCGCAGGGGAGAGGGGGCGTCGTTCACCCCTCCACTTT.

J is TRBJ1-2 and V is TRBV7-3; D is unclear. The CDR3 has 14 residues. Trimming removed 5 bases at V and 8 bases at J, with 18 bases between. From germline, CDR1 is SGHTA and CDR2 FQGTGA. The CDR3 DNA sequence: TGTGCCAGCAGCCCCTTTCCGGGAGCTCGGGGCTACACCTTC. Translation: CASSPFPGARGYTF.

This clonotype showed up many times. This sequence joins TRBV28 and TRBJ2-7; D is possibly TRBD1 or TRBD2 (5 bases each). V lost 5 bases and J 3 bases, leaving 11 bases between the germline ends. Per the germline V gene, CDR1 is MDHEN and CDR2 is SYDVKM. This CDR3 has 13 amino acids. The chain's CDR3 is CASSIRGDYEQYF. Written as DNA, the CDR3 is TGTGCCAGCAGTATTCGGGGCGACTACGAGCAGTACTTC.

This clonotype has at least ten counts. The chain links TRBV12-3 or TRBV12-4 to TRBJ1-5, with D perhaps matching TRBD1 (6 bases). The V gene lost 5 bases and the J gene lost 1 base, with 9 bases spanning the gap. The CDR3 sequence is 14 residues long. For the CDR3, the DNA is TGTGCCAGCAGTCGGACAGAAAGCAATCAGCCCCAGCATTTT. Translated: CASSRTESNQPQHF.

The table lists this clonotype with a few counts. The chain links TRBV2 to TRBJ1-2; no reliable D call. The CDR3 runs to 14 residues. V dropped 6 bases and J dropped 1 base, with 12 bases sitting between them. Germline V gene data show CDR1 as SNHLY and CDR2 as FYNNEI. CDR3 in amino acids: CASSQSLDNYGYTF. The CDR3 DNA reads TGTGCCAGCAGCCAATCTCTCGATAACTATGGCTACACCTTC.

This chain connects TRBV3-1 to TRBJ2-7, with 7 bases matching TRBD2. Trimming at V came to 4 bases and at J to 2 bases, leaving 8 bases not matched to a gene. CDR1 is LGHDT and CDR2 is YNNKEL in the germline V gene (reference sequence). The CDR3 sequence is 15 residues long. The CDR3 DNA follows: TGTGCCAGCAGCCGTATCCGGGAGGCAACCTACGAGCAGTACTTC. Protein: CASSRIREATYEQYF.

This clonotype was seen many times. The chain joins TRBV2 to TRBJ1-1; D is undetermined. CDR1 and CDR2 from the germline V gene are SNHLY and FYNNEI. The CDR3 is 11 residues long. V lost 7 bases, J lost 3 bases, and 6 bases lay in between. CDR3 sequence reads: CASTEDTEAFF. CDR3 DNA sequence: TGTGCCAGCACCGAGGACACTGAAGCTTTCTTT. Full variable domain (remainder filled in from reference TRBV2 and TRBJ1-1): EPEVTQTPSHQVTQMGQEVILRCVPISNHLYFYWYRQILGQKVEFLVSFYNNEISEKSEIFDDQFSVERPDGSNFTLKIRSTKLEDSAMYFCASTEDTEAFFGQGTRLTVV.

Many counts were recorded for this clonotype. Given a much more abundant clone one base away, this may be a read error. The chain is built from TRBV2 and TRBJ1-2; D call uncertain. Germline loops: CDR1 SNHLY, CDR2 FYNNEI. V lost 4 bases, J lost 2 bases, and 5 bases lay in between. The CDR3 length is 12 residues. CDR3 loop: CASSVGNYGYTF. The CDR3 DNA reads TGTGCCAGCAGTGTGGGGAACTATGGCTACACCTTC.

The table lists this clonotype with many counts. The rearrangement links TRBV6-5 to TRBJ2-4; possible D gene TRBD2, 5 bases. CDR3 length: 15 amino acids. Germline V gene sequence: CDR1 MNHEY, CDR2 SVGAGI. The V end lost 4 bases, the J end lost 6 bases, and 16 bases lay between the germline ends. CDR3 loop: CASSSNSATGNIQYF. For the CDR3, the DNA is TGTGCCAGCAGTTCTAATAGCGCAACGGGAAACATTCAGTACTTC.

There are many counts of this clonotype. The chain uses TRBV3-1 and TRBJ2-2; TRBD2 aligns across 8 bases. The germline V gene has CDR1 LGHDT and CDR2 YNNKEL (reference sequence). The CDR3 is made up of 13 amino acids. The J segment lost 13 bases and the V segment lost 0 bases, leaving 4 bases of the junction unmatched. The CDR3 coding sequence is TGTGCCAGCAGCCAAGATCTAGCGGGCGGGCTGTTTTTT. Its translation: CASSQDLAGGLFF.

At least ten counts were recorded for this clonotype. The J gene is TRBJ2-5, the V gene TRBV20-1, with D perhaps matching TRBD2 (6 bases). The CDR3 is made up of 13 amino acids. V lost 0 bases and J lost 5, with 10 bases in between. From germline, CDR1 is DFQATT and CDR2 SNEGSKA (reference sequence). The CDR3 spells CSARDRGRETQYF. CDR3 in DNA: TGCAGTGCTAGAGATCGGGGGAGGGAGACCCAGTACTTC.

This clonotype was recorded a few times. This chain uses TRBV20-1 with TRBJ2-7; no firm D call. This CDR3 region has 16 residues. V lost 0 bases to trimming and J lost 0 bases, with 15 bases between them. Germline V gene sequence: CDR1 DFQATT, CDR2 SNEGSKA (reference sequence). The CDR3 here is CSARDRTAVISYEQYF. In nucleotides, the CDR3 is TGCAGTGCTAGAGATCGAACGGCGGTTATCTCCTACGAGCAGTACTTC.

The CDR3 here is CSARGRGSLYGYTF. CDR3 nucleotide sequence: TGCAGTGCTAGAGGGAGGGGCAGCCTCTATGGCTACACCTTC. The rearrangement links TRBV20-1 to TRBJ1-2, with D maybe TRBD1 (5 bases). Germline V gives CDR1 DFQATT, CDR2 SNEGSKA (reference sequence). Between the trimmed V and J ends, which lost 1 base and 4 bases, there was a span of 13 bases. The CDR3 runs to 14 residues.

The CDR3 bases are TGTGCCAGCGGTGGGCCTAGCGGAAGTTCTCCTAGCACAGATACGCAGTATTTT. Encoded protein: CASGGPSGSSPSTDTQYF. This chain uses TRBV2 with TRBJ2-3; 7 positions match TRBD2. Looked up from germline, CDR1 is SNHLY and CDR2 is FYNNEI. The CDR3 spans 18 residues. With 8 bases clipped from V and 0 bases from J, the junction kept 17 bases outside the gene matches.

As to this clonotype: At one boundary the junction diverges from the germline segment, which might be a read error. The CDR3 is CASSLGGLRDTQYF. The DNA for the CDR3 is TGTGCTAGCAGCTTAGGGGGACTTAGAGATACGCAGTATTTT. This chain links TRBV7-7 with TRBJ2-3, with D perhaps given as TRBD1 or TRBD2 (6 bases each). CDR1 and CDR2 (germline): SSHAT, FNYEAQ (reference sequence). The CDR3 consists of 14 residues.

This clonotype showed up many times. The rearrangement links TRBV28 to TRBJ2-2, with D possibly being TRBD2 (5 bases). The CDR3 runs to 15 residues. V lost 6 bases and J 6 bases, leaving 17 bases between the germline ends. The V gene's germline CDR1 is MDHEN and CDR2 SYDVKM. CDR3 DNA sequence: TGTGCCAGCAGAACAAATAAGGGAGAGGCCGGGGAGCTGTTTTTT. The encoded protein is CASRTNKGEAGELFF.

This clonotype was seen a few times. The genes are TRBV4-3 and TRBJ2-3; TRBD1 might be the D (6 bases). Trimming took 4 bases from V and 2 from J, leaving 10 bases between them. CDR3 length: 14 residues. CDR1 LGHNA and CDR2 YSLEER come from the germline V gene. CDR3 sequence reads: CASSPGQHTDTQYF. The DNA for the CDR3 is TGCGCCAGCAGCCCAGGACAGCACACAGATACGCAGTATTTT.

This chain connects TRBV11-2 to TRBJ1-1, with D unclear. This CDR3 has 15 residues. Germline CDR1 and CDR2: SGHAT and FQNNGV. V was trimmed by 3 bases and J by 3 bases, leaving 14 bases between them. The CDR3 sequence is CASSLGPYGDTEAFF. The CDR3 DNA is TGTGCCAGCAGCTTGGGTCCGTACGGTGACACTGAAGCTTTCTTT.

The rearrangement uses TRBV12-3 or TRBV12-4 and TRBJ1-5; D may be TRBD1 (6 bases). CDR3 length equals 15 residues. V gave up 1 base and J gave up 4 bases, with 11 bases separating them. CDR3 region: CASSLDGGPNQPQHF. CDR3 bases: TGTGCCAGCAGTTTAGACGGGGGCCCGAATCAGCCCCAGCATTTT.

J is TRBJ2-2 and V is TRBV20-1, with TRBD2 identical over 14 bases. This CDR3 spans 21 amino acids. Trimming at V came to 1 base and at J to 4 bases, leaving 17 bases not matched to a gene. Per the germline V gene, CDR1 is DFQATT and CDR2 is SNEGSKA (reference sequence). CDR3 nucleotides: TGCAGTGCTAGAGCCTTAATGTCCGGGACTAGCGGGAGAGGGGGCACCGGGGAGCTGTTTTTT. This translates into CSARALMSGTSGRGGTGELFF.

The chain recombines TRBV10-3 with TRBJ2-7, with TRBD2 matching 9 bases. Trimming cost V 11 bases and J 3 bases; bases outside gene matches: 5. This CDR3 contains 12 residues. Per germline, CDR1 ENHRY and CDR2 SYGVKD. The CDR3 loop reads CAAHSGSYEQYF. The CDR3 DNA reads as TGTGCCGCCCATAGCGGGAGCTACGAGCAGTACTTC.

This clonotype was seen repeatedly, ten times or more. The gene calls are TRBV6-1 and TRBJ1-1; D not resolved. The CDR3 has 13 residues. V lost 8 bases and J lost 1, with 11 bases in between. In germline, CDR1 is MNHNS, CDR2 SASEGT. The CDR3, as DNA: TGTGCCAGCGGTACCGTGTCGAACACTGAAGCTTTCTTT. Its translation is CASGTVSNTEAFF.

The genes are TRBV20-1 and TRBJ2-7, with 10 bases identical to TRBD2. V was clipped by 5 bases and J by 4 bases; unmatched bases: 8. This CDR3 has 14 amino acids. Germline CDR1 is DFQATT and CDR2 is SNEGSKA (reference sequence). The CDR3 protein is CSAGGGTSAYEQYF. The CDR3 bases are TGCAGTGCTGGGGGGGGGACTAGCGCTTACGAGCAGTACTTC.